A single sample gave rise to the 29 T cell receptor beta chains below, sequenced in a study of low-dose radiotherapy and immunotherapy resistance in tumors. Covering alpha and beta chains, TRAV- and TRBV-specific primers were used for the first-strand cDNA. TCR amplification used roughly 20 PCR cycles, a constant-region primer and a V-primer adapter. Via MiXCR, TCRdb re-called the reads, giving one row per CDR3 protein. The sample has roughly 95,000 distinct CDR3 sequences, about 20% seen once; the top ten hold about 13%. Time point noted: after trial treatment. Described treatment: LDRT plus nivolumab, ipilimumab, low-dose cyclophosphamide and aspirin (RACIN trial). Sequencing used PBMCs, obtained after low-dose radiotherapy plus immunotherapy. Receptor source: a female donor with ovarian cancer.

This clonotype was counted at least ten times. V gene TRBV6-5 combines with J gene TRBJ2-5; D possibly corresponds to TRBD1 (5 bases). CDR3 length: 14 residues. Germline-derived CDR1 and CDR2 are MNHEY and SVGAGI. The V and J ends lost 2 bases and 4 bases respectively, with 11 bases between them. CDR3 in DNA: TGTGCCAGCAGTTACGTCCAAGGGGTAGAGACCCAGTACTTC. Translation: CASSYVQGVETQYF.

The table lists this clonotype with many counts. CDR3: CASSFLGATLSPLVGELFF. CDR3 DNA: TGTGCCAGCAGCTTTTTGGGGGCGACCTTATCTCCCCTGGTCGGGGAGCTGTTTTTT. The chain is built from TRBV11-1 and TRBJ2-2; possibly TRBD1 for D (6 bases). The CDR3 runs to 19 residues. In germline, CDR1 is SGHAT, CDR2 FQDESV (reference sequence). Trimming removed 3 bases from V and 7 bases from J, with 27 bases in between.

Concerning this clonotype itself: The likely explanation is a read error, given a far larger clone one base away. This chain connects TRBV11-2 to TRBJ2-5; D ambiguous. The V gene lost 5 bases and the J gene lost 8 bases, with 12 bases spanning the gap. The length of the CDR3 is 12 residues. The V gene's germline CDR1 is SGHAT and CDR2 FQNNGV. In DNA, the CDR3 is TGTGCCAGCAGCACAGCCCGACTCACCCAGTACTTC. Protein sequence: CASSTARLTQYF.

This chain joins TRBV7-3 and TRBJ1-6, with no clear D. Trimming took off 5 bases at V and 6 bases at J, with 11 bases between the two ends. This CDR3 spans 14 amino acids. Per the germline V gene, CDR1 is SGHTA and CDR2 is FQGTGA. The DNA for the CDR3 is TGTGCCAGCAGCCCCCGGGAGGGTAATTCACCCCTCCACTTT. It codes for CASSPREGNSPLHF.

This clonotype was seen repeatedly, ten times or more. The chain combines TRBV4-1 with TRBJ2-1; TRBD1 matches at 11 bases. Germline CDR1 MGHRA, CDR2 YSYEKL. The junction had 16 bases not matched to a gene; V was cut back by 4 bases and J by 5 bases. The CDR3 contains 19 residues. CDR3 in amino acids: CASSRLGGAGTGGDNEQFF. CDR3 nucleotide sequence: TGCGCCAGCAGCCGGCTGGGCGGGGCCGGGACAGGGGGTGACAATGAGCAGTTCTTC.

In this sample, this clonotype turned up many times. The V call is TRBV18, the J call TRBJ2-1; tentative D call: TRBD2 (6 bases). V lost 3 bases to trimming and J lost 8 bases, with 23 bases between them. This CDR3 contains 17 residues. The germline CDR1 and CDR2 sequences are KGHSH and LQKENI. This CDR3 is CASSPFPRLTRFYEQFF. CDR3 in DNA: TGTGCCAGCTCACCGTTCCCGCGGTTGACTAGATTCTATGAGCAGTTCTTC.

Many counts were recorded for this clonotype. The CDR3 DNA follows: TGTGCCTGGAGTGTAGACCGGAATTCGGCCTACGAGCAGTACTTC. As protein: CAWSVDRNSAYEQYF. V gene TRBV30 combines with J gene TRBJ2-7, with no clear D. The CDR3 has 15 residues. CDR1 is GTSNPN, CDR2 SVGIG, per germline (reference sequence). The V and J ends lost 0 bases and 2 bases respectively, with 14 bases between them.

At least ten counts were recorded for this clonotype. The CDR3 loop is CASSFRSFEQYF. As DNA, the CDR3 is TGTGCCAGCAGCTTCCGGAGCTTCGAGCAGTACTTC. This chain uses TRBV13 with TRBJ2-7; unclear D gene. CDR1 and CDR2 (germline): PRHDT, FYEKMQ (reference sequence). V lost 3 bases and J 6 bases, leaving 9 bases between the germline ends. The CDR3 has 12 amino acids.

This clonotype was found many times. This chain connects TRBV29-1 to TRBJ2-1, with 7 bases identical to TRBD1. The CDR3 covers 13 residues. Germline CDR1 and CDR2: SQVTM and ANQGSEA. J gave up 9 bases and V 6 bases, and 11 bases lay outside the gene matches. The DNA for the CDR3 is TGCAGCGTAGTACAGGGGAGAAGGGGTGAGCAGTTCTTC. This codes for CSVVQGRRGEQFF.

This clonotype was seen many times. The gene calls are TRBV30 and TRBJ1-2; 8 bases fit TRBD1. CDR1 is GTSNPN, CDR2 SVGIG, per germline (reference sequence). This CDR3 comprises 15 residues. The V segment lost 3 bases and the J segment 8 bases; nucleotides outside the gene matches: 14. CDR3 in amino acids: CAWRDRTGRLGGYTF. In nucleotides, the CDR3 is TGTGCCTGGAGGGACCGGACAGGGAGACTCGGGGGCTACACCTTC.

This clonotype was detected many times. The rearrangement joins TRBV7-2 to TRBJ2-1; TRBD1 is a possible D gene (5 bases). CDR3 length: 15 amino acids. Germline V lookup: CDR1 SGHTA, CDR2 FQGNSA. The V and J ends lost 3 bases and 1 base respectively, with 10 bases between them. The CDR3 sequence is CASSLGLLSYNEQFF. CDR3 DNA: TGTGCCAGCAGCTTGGGGCTGTTGTCCTACAATGAGCAGTTCTTC.

This clonotype was recorded at least ten times. The V and J genes are TRBV11-2 and TRBJ1-1; perhaps TRBD1 as D (6 bases). The V gene lost 0 bases and the J gene lost 10 bases, with 15 bases spanning the gap. The germline V gene has CDR1 SGHAT and CDR2 FQNNGV. This CDR3 is 14 amino acids long. The CDR3: CASSLESRGGGAFF. The CDR3 nucleotides read TGTGCCAGCAGCTTAGAAAGTCGTGGAGGGGGAGCTTTCTTT. The full variable domain, completed using reference TRBV11-2 and TRBJ1-1, is EAGVAQSPRYKIIEKRQSVAFWCNPISGHATLYWYQQILGQGPKLLIQFQNNGVVDDSQLPKDRFSAERLKGVDSTLKIQPAKLEDSAVYLCASSLESRGGGAFFGQGTRLTVV.

This clonotype was observed at least ten times. The gene calls are TRBV5-6 and TRBJ2-2; D is ambiguous. This CDR3 has 16 amino acids. The germline CDR1 and CDR2 sequences are SGHDT and YYEEEE. The V gene lost 4 bases and the J gene lost 2 bases, with 15 bases spanning the gap. Written as DNA, the CDR3 is TGTGCCAGCAGCCCCGACCCGTCGGTAAACACCGGGGAGCTGTTTTTT. Its protein product is CASSPDPSVNTGELFF.

This clonotype was counted many times. The chain joins TRBV14 to TRBJ1-3; no firm D call. CDR1 SGHDN and CDR2 FVKESK come from the germline V gene. The CDR3 is 15 amino acids. Trimming left V 1 base short and J 1 base short, with 8 bases between. This CDR3 is CASSQGRVSGNTIYF. CDR3 DNA: TGTGCCAGCAGCCAAGGGAGGGTATCTGGAAACACCATATATTTT.

At least ten counts were recorded for this clonotype. The chain employs TRBV7-2 and TRBJ1-5; D call uncertain. The CDR3 contains 13 residues. Trimming removed 1 base from V and 2 bases from J, with 3 bases in between. In germline, CDR1 is SGHTA, CDR2 FQGNSA. DNA for the CDR3: TGTGCCAGCAGCTTAGATCGCAATCAGCCCCAGCATTTT. Its translation: CASSLDRNQPQHF.

This clonotype was counted between two and nine times. This sequence joins TRBV27 and TRBJ2-1; D uncertain. The J call is in doubt because the DNA end fits TRBJ2-7 better. The CDR3 is 13 amino acids. Per the germline V gene, CDR1 is MNHEY and CDR2 is SMNVEV (reference sequence). CDR3 loop: CASSFRRRDEQYF. CDR3 DNA: TGTGCCAGCAGTTTTCGTCGGAGAGACGAGCAGTACTTC.

This clonotype was observed many times. V usage is TRBV4-3 and J usage is TRBJ2-1, with D maybe TRBD2 (5 bases). From germline, CDR1 is LGHNA and CDR2 YSLEER. The CDR3 has 14 residues. The V end lost 3 bases, the J end lost 4 bases, and 10 bases lay between the germline ends. Here the CDR3 DNA reads TGCGCCAGCAGCCAGGACTGGATTTACAATGAGCAGTTCTTC. This translates into CASSQDWIYNEQFF.

At least ten counts were recorded for this clonotype. The gene calls are TRBV20-1 and TRBJ2-2; tentatively, D is TRBD2 (6 bases). Germline assignment: CDR1 DFQATT and CDR2 SNEGSKA (reference sequence). This CDR3 is 14 amino acids long. V was trimmed by 6 bases and J by 2 bases, leaving 13 bases between them. CDR3 sequence: CSAPTGGNTGELFF. DNA of the CDR3: TGCAGTGCGCCGACCGGGGGAAACACCGGGGAGCTGTTTTTT.

This clonotype was counted ten times or more. The chain combines TRBV19 with TRBJ1-4, with D hard to call. This CDR3 region has 15 residues. The germline gives CDR1 LNHDA, CDR2 SQIVND (reference sequence). V lost 4 bases, J lost 7 bases, and 16 bases lay in between. CDR3 sequence (DNA): TGTGCCAGTAGTACTCTGACGCCCTCGGGTGAAAAACTGTTTTTT. It yields the protein CASSTLTPSGEKLFF.

This clonotype showed up many times. The rearrangement links TRBV10-3 to TRBJ2-5; 9 nucleotides line up with TRBD2. Germline loops: CDR1 ENHRY, CDR2 SYGVKD. CDR3 length: 14 amino acids. Trimming took 5 bases from V and 5 from J; bases not matched to a gene: 6. DNA of the CDR3: TGTGCCATCAGTACCGGGACTAGCAGGGAGACCCAGTACTTC. Translated: CAISTGTSRETQYF.

This clonotype was counted ten times or more. V and J are TRBV4-2 and TRBJ2-3; D could derive from TRBD1 or TRBD2 (6 bases each). CDR1 is LGHNA, CDR2 YNFKEQ, per germline. The germline V and J ends were trimmed by 4 bases and 0 bases, with 11 bases remaining between them. The CDR3 loop spans 15 amino acids. The CDR3 sequence: CASSPVGGSTDTQYF. CDR3 in DNA: TGTGCCAGCAGCCCCGTAGGGGGGAGCACAGATACGCAGTATTTT.

Notes on this clonotype: A far larger clone is a single base away, which makes a read error likely. The chain is built from TRBV5-8 and TRBJ2-1; maybe TRBD2 (5 bases). Germline loops: CDR1 SGHTS, CDR2 YDEGEE. The CDR3 extends over 17 amino acids. V dropped 1 base and J dropped 1 base, with 15 bases sitting between them. In nucleotides, the CDR3 is TGTGCCAGCAGCTTGATCGGCGGTCCGGGGTCCTACAATGAGCAGTTCTTC. It encodes CASSLIGGPGSYNEQFF.

The sample holds a few counts of this clonotype. The V and J genes are TRBV28 and TRBJ2-2; D perhaps matches TRBD2 (5 bases). Trimming took 1 base from V and 6 from J, leaving 12 bases between them. The CDR3 length is 15 residues. Germline V CDR1 and CDR2: MDHEN, SYDVKM. CDR3 DNA sequence: TGTGCCAGCAGTTTATTGGCTAGCTTCCCCGGGGAGCTGTTTTTT. Its translation is CASSLLASFPGELFF.

Of note for this clonotype: This is likely an artifact of a read error, given a far larger clone one base away. The J gene is TRBJ2-1, the V gene TRBV5-4; the D gene is possibly TRBD2 (5 bases). The CDR3 sequence is 13 residues long. The V and J ends lost 0 bases and 10 bases respectively, with 11 bases between them. Germline CDR1 and CDR2: SGHNT and YYREEE (reference sequence). CDR3 nucleotide sequence: TGTGCCAGCAGCTTGGTGGGAGTCTACGAGCAGTTCTTC. Its protein is CASSLVGVYEQFF.

The chain recombines TRBV6-6 with TRBJ1-4; TRBD1 is a possible D gene (5 bases). From germline, CDR1 is MNHNY and CDR2 SVGAGI (reference sequence). V was cut by 5 bases and J by 7 bases, with 20 bases left in between. CDR3 size: 16 residues. CDR3 in amino acids: CASSESWDHRGEKLFF. CDR3 nucleotide sequence: TGTGCCAGCAGTGAAAGCTGGGACCATAGAGGTGAAAAACTGTTTTTT.

This clonotype was observed many times. This chain connects TRBV20-1 to TRBJ1-5; TRBD1 matches 10 bases. Trimming at V came to 1 base and at J to 5 bases, leaving 5 bases not matched to a gene. The CDR3 extends over 15 amino acids. Germline V lookup: CDR1 DFQATT, CDR2 SNEGSKA (reference sequence). The CDR3 loop reads CSARADRGEYQPQHF. The CDR3 coding sequence is TGCAGTGCTAGAGCGGACAGGGGGGAGTATCAGCCCCAGCATTTT.

Many counts were recorded for this clonotype. The chain recombines TRBV6-5 with TRBJ1-2; D is unclear. The germline V gene has CDR1 MNHEY and CDR2 SVGAGI. V dropped 4 bases and J dropped 5 bases, with 23 bases sitting between them. The CDR3 totals 17 residues. The CDR3 DNA sequence: TGTGCCAGCAGTTCTCGACGTCCCCCTACTCAACTGTATGGCTACACCTTC. It yields the protein CASSSRRPPTQLYGYTF.

The table lists this clonotype with many counts. The chain carries TRBV6-1 and TRBJ1-2, with D unclear. The V and J ends lost 1 base and 8 bases respectively, with 17 bases between them. CDR1 and CDR2 from the germline V gene are MNHNS and SASEGT. This CDR3 region has 15 residues. CDR3 sequence: CASSEEQLGRLGYTF. As DNA, the CDR3 is TGTGCCAGCAGTGAAGAACAGCTTGGCCGTTTGGGCTACACCTTC.

Worth noting for this clonotype: A far larger clone differs by one base, so this is likely a read error. V is TRBV13 and J is TRBJ2-1, with 8 positions matching TRBD2. From germline, CDR1 is PRHDT and CDR2 FYEKMQ (reference sequence). Trimming cost V 6 bases and J 10 bases; bases outside gene matches: 11. The CDR3 is 14 amino acids. CDR3 loop: CASSKLAGPYEQFF. The CDR3 nucleotides are TGTGCCAGCAGTAAATTAGCGGGGCCCTACGAGCAGTTCTTC.